This T cell receptor (beta chain) was captured in a study of T cells in Graves' hyperthyroidism and ophthalmopathy. The CDR3 runs 14 residues. Trimming took off 2 bases at V and 3 bases at J, with 12 bases between the two ends. The germline V gene encodes CDR1 SGHKS and CDR2 YYEKEE (reference sequence). The CDR3 regions of TCR beta were amplified from RNA transcripts. RT-PCR in the first round (using the HTBI primer set) targeted the TCR CDR3. TCRdb reanalysed the multiplex PCR reads using MiXCR and keeps one entry per CDR3 protein. This sample carries about 290,000 distinct CDR3 sequences, approximately 18% of them seen once, and the ten largest clones take under 45%.

Sequencing input: blood. The rearrangement links TRBV5-5 to TRBJ2-7, with D possibly matching TRBD1 (6 bases). The TCR comes from a man between 50 and 59 years old with Graves' ophthalmopathy. CDR3 sequence (DNA): TGTGCCAGCAGCTTAGAGGGGGAGTTCTACGAGCAGTACTTC. Amino acid sequence: CASSLEGEFYEQYF.